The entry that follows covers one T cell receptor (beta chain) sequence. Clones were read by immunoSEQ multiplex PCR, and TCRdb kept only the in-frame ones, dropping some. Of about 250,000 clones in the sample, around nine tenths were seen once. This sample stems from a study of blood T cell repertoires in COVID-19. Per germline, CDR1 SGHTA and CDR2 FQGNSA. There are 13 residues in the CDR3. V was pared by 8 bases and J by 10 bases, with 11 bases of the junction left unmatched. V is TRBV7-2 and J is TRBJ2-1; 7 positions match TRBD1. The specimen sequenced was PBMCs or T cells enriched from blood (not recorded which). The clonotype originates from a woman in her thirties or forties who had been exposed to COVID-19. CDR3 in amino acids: CASEGQRNFEQFF. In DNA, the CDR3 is TGTGCCAGCGAGGGACAGCGGAATTTCGAGCAGTTCTTC.